The entry below describes one T cell receptor (beta chain). TCRdb's copy holds only in-frame clones and misses some; the assay was immunoSEQ multiplex PCR. The table lists about 370,000 clones, approximately 92% of them singletons. Individuals aged roughly 18 to 100 years were recruited from about two dozen US areas. Unmatched junction bases numbered 4, after V lost 3 bases and J lost 6 bases. The CDR3 spans 14 residues. From germline, CDR1 is LNHNV and CDR2 YYDKDF (reference sequence). This sample is part of a study of blood T cell repertoires in COVID-19. This chain connects TRBV15 to TRBJ2-2; 7 nucleotides match TRBD1. This TCR came from a man between 18 and 35 years old who had recovered from COVID-19. The sample comprised PBMCs or T cells enriched from blood (not recorded which). The DNA for the CDR3 is TGTGCCACCAGCAGCCCAACAGGGGCCGGGGAGCTGTTTTTT. It codes for CATSSPTGAGELFF. Full variable domain (remainder filled in from reference TRBV15 and TRBJ2-2): DAMVIQNPRYQVTQFGKPVTLSCSQTLNHNVMYWYQQKSSQAPKLLFHYYDKDFNNEADTPDNFQSRRPNTSFCFLDIRSPGLGDTAMYLCATSSPTGAGELFFGEGSRLTVL.